These 24 T cell receptor beta chains share one sample of origin, sequenced in a study of blood T cell repertoires in COVID-19. The method was immunoSEQ multiplex PCR; TCRdb's version includes in-frame clones alone and lacks a portion of them. The sample gives about 230,000 clones, around 84% of which show up once; about 9.9% is in the top ten. Sequencing input: peripheral blood. The source is a man aged 50-60 years with COVID-19, enrolled during active disease.

This chain uses TRBV7-3 with TRBJ2-1; TRBD2 matches 14 bases. Per germline, CDR1 SGHTA and CDR2 FQGTGA. The CDR3 totals 15 residues. Unmatched junction bases numbered 5, after V lost 6 bases and J lost 7 bases. The CDR3 DNA is TGTGCCAGCAGTTCCGGGACTAGCGGGGGAAATGAGCAGTTCTTC. Its protein product is CASSSGTSGGNEQFF.

The CDR3 protein is CASSSGTGAKTNEKLFF. The CDR3 nucleotides are TGTGCCAGCAGTTCCGGGACAGGGGCGAAAACTAATGAAAAACTGTTTTTT. This chain uses TRBV27 with TRBJ1-4, with 10 bases identical to TRBD1. CDR1 MNHEY and CDR2 SMNVEV come from the germline V gene (reference sequence). Germline trimming cut 4 bases from V and 1 base from J; bases unmatched to any gene: 6. The CDR3 loop spans 17 amino acids.

The gene calls are TRBV21-1 and TRBJ2-7; the table's D call TRBD1 went unverified against the DNA. TRBV21-1 is deemed a pseudogene. This CDR3 is built from 14 residues. The CDR3 loop reads CASSNRDRAYEQYF. The CDR3 DNA is TGTGCCAGCAGCAACCGGGACAGGGCCTACGAGCAGTACTTC.

The chain is built from TRBV4-1 and TRBJ2-7; perhaps TRBD1 as D (6 bases). Trimming left V 4 bases short and J 3 bases short, with 16 bases between. The CDR3 contains 15 residues. CDR1 is MGHRA and CDR2 is YSYEKL in the germline V gene. The chain's CDR3 is CASSPSGTRNYEQYF. CDR3 DNA: TGCGCCAGCAGCCCCTCGGGGACACGGAACTACGAGCAGTACTTC.

DNA of the CDR3: TGTGCCAGCAGCGGGTGGACAGGGTCGAAAAACGAGCAGTACTTC. Protein product: CASSGWTGSKNEQYF. The V and J genes are TRBV13 and TRBJ2-7; 8 nucleotides align to TRBD1. Per germline, CDR1 PRHDT and CDR2 FYEKMQ (reference sequence). The CDR3 has 15 residues. V lost 5 bases to trimming and J lost 5 bases; unmatched junction nucleotides: 11.

The genes are TRBV30 and TRBJ2-5, with D possibly being TRBD1 (5 bases). The germline V gene has CDR1 GTSNPN and CDR2 SVGIG (reference sequence). V lost 2 bases, J lost 5 bases, and 12 bases lay in between. This CDR3 is 13 amino acids long. The CDR3 coding sequence is TGTGCCTGGAGTTTGGGGCCTCGGGAGACCCAGTACTTC. As protein: CAWSLGPRETQYF.

Comments on this clone: The sample carries other DNA sequences with the same CDR3. The chain joins TRBV6-1 to TRBJ2-3; TRBD1 aligns across 9 bases. V trimming: 3 bases; J trimming: 5 bases; junction bases outside the gene matches: 3. CDR3 length: 14 amino acids. The germline V gene encodes CDR1 MNHNS and CDR2 SASEGT. CDR3 amino acids: CASSEGQGIDTQYF. Written as DNA, the CDR3 is TGTGCCAGCAGTGAGGGACAGGGTATAGATACGCAGTATTTT.

With regard to this clone: Within the sample, other DNA sequences also encode this same CDR3. The J gene is TRBJ2-7, the V gene TRBV27; D is perhaps TRBD2 (6 bases). The V gene's germline CDR1 is MNHEY and CDR2 SMNVEV (reference sequence). V gave up 8 bases and J gave up 2 bases, with 16 bases separating them. This CDR3 spans 14 amino acids. CDR3 nucleotides: TGTGCCAGCTCCGAACCTGGACTACCCTACGAGCAGTACTTC. Residues: CASSEPGLPYEQYF.

CDR3: CASSTDRGDLNTEAFF. CDR3 DNA sequence: TGTGCCAGTAGTACGGACAGGGGGGATTTGAACACTGAAGCTTTCTTT. The J gene is TRBJ1-1, the V gene TRBV19; 10 bases map to TRBD1. Germline V gene sequence: CDR1 LNHDA, CDR2 SQIVND (reference sequence). This CDR3 comprises 16 residues. V lost 4 bases, J lost 0 bases, and 5 bases stayed unmatched.

The chain has TRBV21-1 and TRBJ2-1; the table gives TRBD2 as D, unverified against the DNA. TRBV21-1 is noted as a pseudogene. The CDR3 sequence is 15 residues long. CDR3 in DNA: TGTGCCAGCAGCAAAGGACTAGCGGGGCACAATGAGCAGTTCTTC. This codes for CASSKGLAGHNEQFF.

The chain uses TRBV12-5 and TRBJ1-4; no reliable D call. Germline V gene data show CDR1 as LGHNT and CDR2 as FRNRAP. The CDR3 sequence is 15 residues long. The germline V and J ends were trimmed by 3 bases and 0 bases, with 8 bases remaining between them. DNA for the CDR3: TGTGCTAGTGGTTTTTCCCCCGCAACTAATGAAAAACTGTTTTTT. Translated, it gives CASGFSPATNEKLFF.

The chain links TRBV18 to TRBJ2-6, with D maybe TRBD1 (6 bases). Germline V gives CDR1 KGHSH, CDR2 LQKENI. The CDR3 covers 17 residues. Deletions cut 1 base from V and 0 bases from J, with 10 bases between. The CDR3 reads CASSPRQDASGANVLTF. CDR3 DNA: TGTGCCAGCTCACCACGACAGGACGCCTCTGGGGCCAACGTCCTGACTTTC.

The chain employs TRBV7-8 and TRBJ1-2; TRBD1 matches at 10 bases. Trimming at V came to 4 bases and at J to 5 bases, leaving 4 bases not matched to a gene. Germline values: CDR1 SGHVS, CDR2 FQNEAQ. The CDR3 is 14 amino acids. The CDR3 loop reads CASSSRDRGYGYTF. Written as DNA, the CDR3 is TGTGCCAGCAGCTCACGGGACAGGGGATATGGCTACACCTTC. The full variable domain, completed using reference TRBV7-8 and TRBJ1-2, is GAGVSQSPRYKVAKRGQDVALRCDPISGHVSLFWYQQALGQGPEFLTYFQNEAQLDKSGLPSDRFFAERPEGSVSTLKIQRTQQEDSAVYLCASSSRDRGYGYTFGSGTRLTVV.

The chain joins TRBV15 to TRBJ2-7, with D unclear. The length of the CDR3 is 11 residues. CDR1 is LNHNV and CDR2 is YYDKDF in the germline V gene (reference sequence). V lost 3 bases, J lost 5 bases, and 5 bases lay in between. For the CDR3, the DNA is TGTGCCACCAGCAGTTATAACGAGCAGTACTTC. Its protein product is CATSSYNEQYF.

This chain connects TRBV5-5 to TRBJ2-7, with 7 positions matching TRBD1. Trimming cost V 1 base and J 3 bases; bases outside gene matches: 1. This CDR3 contains 13 residues. CDR1 and CDR2 (germline): SGHKS, YYEKEE (reference sequence). As DNA, the CDR3 is TGTGCCAGCAGCTTGTGGACAGGCTACGAGCAGTACTTC. Residues: CASSLWTGYEQYF.

The chain carries TRBV6-5 and TRBJ2-5; TRBD1 agrees at 11 bases. This CDR3 is built from 14 residues. The germline CDR1 and CDR2 sequences are MNHEY and SVGAGI. Unmatched junction bases numbered 4, after V lost 6 bases and J lost 4 bases. The CDR3 DNA is TGTGCCAGCAGGGGGACAGGGGGTTTAGAGACCCAGTACTTC. Protein sequence: CASRGTGGLETQYF.

The J gene is TRBJ1-1, the V gene TRBV5-1; D gene unclear. Germline loops: CDR1 SGHRS, CDR2 YFSETQ. The CDR3 spans 15 residues. The ends were cut back, 0 bases at V and 1 base at J, with 10 bases in the middle. The CDR3 coding sequence is TGCGCCAGCAGCTTGGGGCACAGCCCGAACACTGAAGCTTTCTTT. This codes for CASSLGHSPNTEAFF.

This chain connects TRBV18 to TRBJ1-2, with D perhaps TRBD1 (6 bases). Germline assignment: CDR1 KGHSH and CDR2 LQKENI. The CDR3 length is 13 residues. Trimming shortened V by 4 bases and J by 6 bases, and 12 bases separated the two germline ends. CDR3 bases: TGTGCCAGCTCACAACAGGGTCGGAATGGCTACACCTTC. Protein: CASSQQGRNGYTF.

The chain is built from TRBV30 and TRBJ2-1, with TRBD1 matching over 10 bases. Germline CDR1 is GTSNPN and CDR2 is SVGIG (reference sequence). The CDR3 runs to 17 residues. J was trimmed by 3 bases and V by 0 bases; bases with no gene match: 8. The CDR3 bases are TGTGCCTGGAGTGTAGCTAGGACAGGGGGTTTCTACAATGAGCAGTTCTTC. It specifies CAWSVARTGGFYNEQFF.

The rearrangement joins TRBV5-1 to TRBJ2-3; TRBD2 aligns across 9 bases. The CDR3 runs 17 residues. CDR1 is SGHRS and CDR2 is YFSETQ in the germline V gene. V dropped 0 bases and J dropped 1; count of bases not matched to a gene: 6. The CDR3 here is CASSLVLAGEGTDTQYF. The CDR3, as DNA: TGCGCCAGCAGCTTGGTTTTAGCGGGAGAGGGCACAGATACGCAGTATTTT.

V is TRBV4-3 and J is TRBJ1-2; a possible D gene is TRBD1 (5 bases). The CDR3 totals 17 residues. Trimming shortened V by 1 base and J by 2 bases, and 17 bases separated the two germline ends. Germline values: CDR1 LGHNA, CDR2 YSLEER. Here the CDR3 DNA reads TGCGCCAGCAGCCAAGTTAGGGCAGGGAGGGAAAACTATGGCTACACCTTC. Residues: CASSQVRAGRENYGYTF.

V gene TRBV19 combines with J gene TRBJ2-1; 9 bases are shared with TRBD2. The length of the CDR3 is 16 residues. Germline loops: CDR1 LNHDA, CDR2 SQIVND (reference sequence). Losses at the gene ends were 7 bases for V and 2 bases for J; bases not matched to a gene: 9. CDR3 amino acids: CASTRDGGRAYNEQFF. The CDR3 coding sequence is TGTGCCAGTACCCGAGATGGCGGGAGGGCCTACAATGAGCAGTTCTTC.

V gene TRBV20-1 combines with J gene TRBJ2-2; D perhaps matches TRBD1 (6 bases). Germline CDR1 and CDR2: DFQATT and SNEGSKA (reference sequence). The germline V and J ends were trimmed by 5 bases and 8 bases, with 9 bases remaining between them. The CDR3 consists of 11 residues. The CDR3 protein is CSAQGIGELFF. The CDR3 coding sequence is TGCAGTGCTCAGGGGATAGGGGAGCTGTTTTTT.

The V and J genes are TRBV5-4 and TRBJ1-4; 7 bases line up with TRBD1. The V and J ends lost 4 bases and 5 bases, in that order; junction bases with no gene match: 5. Germline CDR1 SGHNT, CDR2 YYREEE (reference sequence). The CDR3 totals 14 residues. As DNA, the CDR3 is TGTGCCAGCAGCCAGGGACAGAGGAATGAAAAACTGTTTTTT. Translating it yields CASSQGQRNEKLFF.